This T cell receptor (beta chain) was sequenced during a study of technical replicates of blood from a few donors (dated by TCRdb to the late 2010s). CDR1 and CDR2 are drawn from the germline V gene: SGDLS, YYNGEE. Taken from cysteine to phenylalanine, the CDR3 has 14 residues. Only CDR3 DNA remains: 42 bases, in frame from the first base. V is reduced by 0 bases and J by 2 bases, leaving a spacing of 9 bases between them. Library construction relied on the immunoSEQ multiplex PCR assay. Held by TCRdb, this immuneACCESS table contains in-frame sequences only and omits some clones. Under half of the omission traces to an unresolved V gene where checked; the cause of the rest is unknown. A total of some 96,000 clones appear in this sample, 95% of them only once. Roughly 0.22% of the sample comes from the top ten. Details on this clone: Its target antigen remains unknown. No base qualities exist here, and no much larger clone lies one base off it. The sample holds other DNA sequences that translate to the same CDR3.

The sequence joins TRBV9 to TRBJ2-7; a tentative D call is TRBD1 (6 bases match). The origin of this receptor is a human donor in good health. The sequenced sample was T cells isolated from PBMCs. Here the CDR3 is given as CASSVGAGAYEQYF. Here is the DNA: TGTGCCAGCAGCGTAGGGGCAGGGGCCTACGAGCAGTACTTC. Joined to the reference TRBV9 and TRBJ2-7 proteins, this CDR3 gives the full variable domain: DSGVTQTPKHLITATGQRVTLRCSPRSGDLSVYWYQQSLDQGLQFLIQYYNGEERAKGNILERFSAQQFPDLHSELNLSSLELGDSALYFCASSVGAGAYEQYFGPGTRLTVT.